These 32 T cell receptor beta chains were all obtained from the same sample, sequenced in a study of Ad26.COV2.S vaccination and SARS-CoV-2 variants. Treatment denoted: roughly 19 received Ad26.COV2.S at low or high dose, single or two shots; five or six received placebo; per-sample allocation not given. Day 63 after the first vaccine or placebo injection was the time point for sampling. Profiling relied on immunoSEQ multiplex PCR, and the TCRdb table lists in-frame clones only, not all of them. This table holds about 400,000 clones, 89% found once. Specimen: peripheral blood, collected in a trial of Ad26.COV2.S vaccine versus placebo. These receptors were taken from a person aged 18 to 59 who received the Ad26.COV2.S COVID-19 vaccine or a placebo.

With regard to this clone: Other DNA variants within this sample encode the same CDR3. The gene calls are TRBV7-2 and TRBJ1-5, with a tentative D call TRBD1 (6 bases). CDR1 is SGHTA and CDR2 is FQGNSA in the germline V gene. This CDR3 contains 13 residues. V was pared by 5 bases and J by 4 bases, with 9 bases between. Written as DNA, the CDR3 is TGTGCCAGCAGCCTTGGACAGAATCAGCCCCAGCATTTT. Protein product: CASSLGQNQPQHF. Filled out from reference TRBV7-2 and TRBJ1-5, the complete variable domain reads GAGVSQSPSNKVTEKGKDVELRCDPISGHTALYWYRQSLGQGLEFLIYFQGNSAPDKSGLPSDRFSAERTGGSVSTLTIQRTQQEDSAVYLCASSLGQNQPQHFGDGTRLSIL.

CDR3 sequence reads: CASSVGGLAGVDTQYF. The CDR3 DNA reads TGTGCCAGTAGTGTGGGGGGACTAGCGGGAGTAGATACGCAGTATTTT. V and J are TRBV19 and TRBJ2-3, with 14 bases fitting TRBD2. The CDR3 totals 16 residues. Germline trimming cut 5 bases from V and 5 bases from J; bases unmatched to any gene: 6. Germline V gene lookup returns CDR1 LNHDA and CDR2 SQIVND (reference sequence).

The chain links TRBV5-1 to TRBJ1-3; D gene uncertain. Germline CDR1 SGHRS, CDR2 YFSETQ. The V end lost 0 bases, the J end lost 4 bases, and 11 bases lay between the germline ends. The CDR3 has 15 residues. The CDR3 DNA reads as TGCGCCAGCAGCTTGGAGGCAGCCTCCGGAAACACCATATATTTT. It encodes CASSLEAASGNTIYF. The variable domain in full, with the rest retrieved from reference TRBV5-1 and TRBJ1-3, is KAGVTQTPRYLIKTRGQQVTLSCSPISGHRSVSWYQQTPGQGLQFLFEYFSETQRNKGNFPGRFSGRQFSNSRSEMNVSTLELGDSALYLCASSLEAASGNTIYFGEGSWLTVV.

V and J are TRBV27 and TRBJ1-6, with TRBD1 identical over 8 bases. V lost 6 bases and J lost 10; bases outside the gene matches: 11. The CDR3 totals 15 residues. Germline CDR1 MNHEY, CDR2 SMNVEV (reference sequence). The chain's CDR3 is CASSPTGTGRSPLHF. In DNA, the CDR3 is TGTGCCAGCAGCCCAACCGGGACAGGAAGATCACCCCTCCACTTT.

This chain uses TRBV10-2 with TRBJ2-1; possibly TRBD1 for D (5 bases). V lost 2 bases, J lost 4 bases, and 6 bases lay in between. The germline CDR1 and CDR2 sequences are WSHSY and SAAADI. The CDR3 totals 13 residues. The DNA for the CDR3 is TGCGCCAGCAGTGAGAGGGGTTACAATGAGCAGTTCTTC. Protein sequence: CASSERGYNEQFF.

V usage is TRBV29-1 and J usage is TRBJ2-3; 10 bases match TRBD2. The CDR3 is 14 amino acids. Germline V lookup: CDR1 SQVTM, CDR2 ANQGSEA. J gave up 3 bases and V 7 bases, and 7 bases lay outside the gene matches. In DNA form, the CDR3 reads TGCAGCGCAACACTAGCGGGACGGACAGATACGCAGTATTTT. Translated: CSATLAGRTDTQYF.

The chain carries TRBV7-2 and TRBJ1-2, with D perhaps matching TRBD1 (6 bases). Per germline, CDR1 SGHTA and CDR2 FQGNSA. This CDR3 is built from 16 residues. Trimming left V 5 bases short and J 10 bases short, with 26 bases between. The CDR3 reads CASSRASDSFQSLYTF. The CDR3 nucleotides read TGTGCCAGCAGCAGAGCTTCGGACAGTTTTCAAAGCCTCTACACCTTC.

V and J are TRBV9 and TRBJ1-2, with 8 bases that match TRBD1. The CDR3 covers 14 residues. V lost 4 bases, J lost 3 bases, and 5 bases stayed unmatched. Germline CDR1 and CDR2: SGDLS and YYNGEE. CDR3 protein: CASSKDRVDYGYTF. The CDR3 DNA reads as TGTGCCAGCAGCAAGGACAGGGTGGACTATGGCTACACCTTC.

The CDR3 reads CASMTGGPNEQYF. CDR3 sequence (DNA): TGTGCCAGCATGACGGGAGGGCCGAACGAGCAGTACTTC. The chain is built from TRBV12-3 or TRBV12-4 and TRBJ2-7, with 8 nucleotides matching TRBD2. The CDR3 loop spans 13 amino acids. Unmatched junction bases numbered 7, after V lost 7 bases and J lost 5 bases.

The rearrangement links TRBV7-9 to TRBJ2-5, with TRBD1 matching over 7 bases. The V and J ends lost 5 bases and 4 bases, in that order; junction bases with no gene match: 7. Germline V lookup: CDR1 SEHNR, CDR2 FQNEAQ (reference sequence). This CDR3 contains 14 residues. CDR3 sequence (DNA): TGTGCCAGCAGCGGATATACAGGGGTAGAGACCCAGTACTTC. Protein product: CASSGYTGVETQYF.

The rearrangement joins TRBV10-3 to TRBJ2-2; 11 nucleotides agree with TRBD1. Germline V CDR1 and CDR2: ENHRY, SYGVKD. The CDR3 is made up of 16 amino acids. Trimming cost V 7 bases and J 5 bases; bases outside gene matches: 9. The CDR3 bases are TGTGCCATCAACAACGGACAGGGGGCGAGGACCGGGGAGCTGTTTTTT. Translated, it gives CAINNGQGARTGELFF.

This clone was observed a handful of times. CDR3 sequence reads: CASSLEEYHQPQHF. The CDR3 nucleotides read TGTGCCAGCAGTTTGGAGGAGTACCATCAGCCCCAGCATTTT. This chain connects TRBV28 to TRBJ1-5, with D unclear. V was clipped by 3 bases and J by 5 bases, with 11 bases between them. The length of the CDR3 is 14 residues. Germline CDR1 MDHEN, CDR2 SYDVKM.

The chain carries TRBV29-1 and TRBJ2-3, with 12 bases that match TRBD2. The germline gives CDR1 SQVTM, CDR2 ANQGSEA. V lost 4 bases, J lost 0 bases, and 5 bases stayed unmatched. This CDR3 spans 16 amino acids. CDR3 residues: CSVVTSGSHSTDTQYF. The CDR3 DNA reads as TGCAGCGTTGTGACTAGCGGGAGCCATAGCACAGATACGCAGTATTTT.

This chain joins TRBV18 and TRBJ2-5; D uncertain. The length of the CDR3 is 14 residues. The germline V and J ends were trimmed by 0 bases and 4 bases, with 9 bases remaining between them. Germline lookup yields CDR1 KGHSH and CDR2 LQKENI. The CDR3 DNA reads as TGTGCCAGCTCACCACCCTCGGTGGGAGAGACCCAGTACTTC. Its protein product is CASSPPSVGETQYF.

The chain combines TRBV29-1 with TRBJ2-7; 9 bases are shared with TRBD2. V was pared by 4 bases and J by 4 bases, with 5 bases of the junction left unmatched. CDR3 length equals 13 residues. From germline, CDR1 is SQVTM and CDR2 ANQGSEA. CDR3 in amino acids: CSVAAGGPYEQYF. The DNA of the CDR3 is TGCAGCGTTGCGGCGGGAGGGCCTTACGAGCAGTACTTC.

A word on this clone: This sample also contains other DNA sequences that code for the same CDR3. The V and J genes are TRBV3-1 (or the pseudogene TRBV3-2) and TRBJ2-5; D ambiguous. Germline CDR1 LGHDT, CDR2 YNNKEL (reference sequence). Trimming cost V 0 bases and J 5 bases, with 10 bases left between them. The CDR3 consists of 14 residues. The CDR3 region is CASSQEVSSETQYF. The CDR3 DNA is TGTGCCAGCAGCCAAGAAGTTAGCAGTGAGACCCAGTACTTC.

The chain carries TRBV5-6 and TRBJ2-3, with D uncertain. Germline V lookup: CDR1 SGHDT, CDR2 YYEEEE. CDR3 length: 13 amino acids. V shed 0 bases and J shed 4 bases, with 6 bases lying between them. CDR3 sequence reads: CASSLDMADTQYF. The CDR3 coding sequence is TGTGCCAGCAGCTTGGATATGGCAGATACGCAGTATTTT.

The J gene is TRBJ1-2, the V gene TRBV3-1 (or the pseudogene TRBV3-2); 8 bases match TRBD1. This CDR3 has 13 amino acids. The junction had 6 bases not matched to a gene; V was cut back by 6 bases and J by 6 bases. Germline loops: CDR1 LGHDT, CDR2 YNNKEL (reference sequence). CDR3 protein: CASRHDRGNGYTF. CDR3 in DNA: TGTGCCAGCAGACACGACAGGGGTAATGGCTACACCTTC.

The gene calls are TRBV6-5 and TRBJ2-5; D possibly corresponds to TRBD2 (5 bases). The germline CDR1 and CDR2 sequences are MNHEY and SVGAGI. The CDR3 spans 15 residues. V was shortened by 2 bases and J by 4 bases, with 14 bases between the two germline ends. The CDR3 sequence is CASSYGLALPETQYF. The CDR3 DNA reads TGTGCCAGCAGTTACGGGTTAGCGCTCCCAGAGACCCAGTACTTC.

The chain carries TRBV27 and TRBJ2-1; 11 nucleotides line up with TRBD2. The germline V gene encodes CDR1 MNHEY and CDR2 SMNVEV (reference sequence). The CDR3 spans 15 residues. Unmatched junction bases numbered 7, after V lost 6 bases and J lost 6 bases. The CDR3 bases are TGTGCCAGCAGGGTAGCGGGAGGGGGATCCAATGAGCAGTTCTTC. It specifies CASRVAGGGSNEQFF.

The rearrangement joins TRBV21-1 to TRBJ1-1; the table's D call, TRBD1, was not checked against the DNA. TRBV21-1 is assigned pseudogene status. CDR3 length: 15 amino acids. CDR3 DNA sequence: TGTGCCAGCAGCTACCGGACAGGGATGAACACTGAAGCTTTCTTT. It yields the protein CASSYRTGMNTEAFF.

This rearrangement joins TRBV5-1 to TRBJ2-2, with TRBD2 matching 15 bases. The CDR3 is 15 amino acids. CDR1 SGHRS and CDR2 YFSETQ come from the germline V gene. The ends lost 3 bases at V and 7 bases at J; junction bases unmatched: 1. The CDR3 bases are TGCGCCAGCAGCTCGGGACTAGCGGGAGGCGGGGAGCTGTTTTTT. Protein product: CASSSGLAGGGELFF.

J is TRBJ2-1 and V is TRBV5-1; perhaps D is TRBD1 or TRBD2 (5 bases each). V lost 5 bases and J lost 8, with 20 bases in between. CDR3 length: 15 residues. The germline V gene encodes CDR1 SGHRS and CDR2 YFSETQ. The CDR3 protein is CASRRDLPPGDEQFF. Here the CDR3 DNA reads TGCGCCAGCAGGAGGGACCTCCCCCCAGGCGATGAGCAGTTCTTC.

The chain recombines TRBV30 with TRBJ2-3; no clear D gene. Trimming shortened V by 7 bases and J by 0 bases, and 11 bases separated the two germline ends. Germline CDR1 GTSNPN, CDR2 SVGIG (reference sequence). The CDR3 contains 13 residues. CDR3 coding DNA: TGTGCCTTCAGGTCATCTAGCACAGATACGCAGTATTTT. It translates to CAFRSSSTDTQYF.

This chain connects TRBV6-5 to TRBJ1-5; 9 nucleotides match TRBD1. Looked up from germline, CDR1 is MNHEY and CDR2 is SVGAGI. With V trimmed by 6 bases and J by 4 bases, 4 bases remained unmatched. The CDR3 runs to 14 residues. The CDR3 loop is CASSFGTGNQPQHF. Written as DNA, the CDR3 is TGTGCCAGCAGCTTTGGGACAGGGAATCAGCCCCAGCATTTT.

The chain is built from TRBV24-1 and TRBJ2-5; D is undetermined. Trimming removed 5 bases from V and 0 bases from J, with 3 bases in between. This CDR3 contains 12 residues. Germline V gene sequence: CDR1 KGHDR, CDR2 SFDVKD. CDR3 nucleotides: TGTGCCACCAGTGCCAACCAAGAGACCCAGTACTTC. It codes for CATSANQETQYF.

This chain joins TRBV6-2 or TRBV6-3 and TRBJ1-2, with 10 bases aligning to TRBD1. V was clipped by 6 bases and J by 6 bases; unmatched bases: 10. Germline CDR1 is MNHEY and CDR2 is SVGEGT. The CDR3 has 15 residues. In nucleotides, the CDR3 is TGTGCCAGCAGCCTCACCTCCGGACAGGGGGATGGCTACACCTTC. As protein: CASSLTSGQGDGYTF.

This chain joins TRBV5-1 and TRBJ1-6; D gene uncertain. The length of the CDR3 is 15 residues. V shed 0 bases and J shed 5 bases, with 9 bases lying between them. Per germline, CDR1 SGHRS and CDR2 YFSETQ. CDR3 in amino acids: CASSLVGGDNSPLHF. The CDR3 region has the DNA TGCGCCAGCAGCTTGGTCGGTGGTGATAATTCACCCCTCCACTTT.

V and J are TRBV7-2 and TRBJ2-7, with TRBD2 matching 13 bases. The J segment lost 2 bases and the V segment lost 4 bases, leaving 11 bases of the junction unmatched. This CDR3 contains 18 residues. Per germline, CDR1 SGHTA and CDR2 FQGNSA. DNA of the CDR3: TGTGCCAGCAGCTCTGGACTAGCGGGAGAATATTTCGCCTACGAGCAGTACTTC. It yields the protein CASSSGLAGEYFAYEQYF.

This rearrangement joins TRBV27 to TRBJ2-7; D is perhaps TRBD2 (5 bases). This CDR3 is 14 amino acids long. Germline V gives CDR1 MNHEY, CDR2 SMNVEV (reference sequence). V gave up 5 bases and J gave up 0 bases, with 11 bases separating them. The CDR3 DNA sequence: TGTGCCAGCAGTCCCCGTGGGAGCTCCTACGAGCAGTACTTC. Translation gives CASSPRGSSYEQYF.

The chain is built from TRBV19 and TRBJ2-2; 7 nucleotides align to TRBD1. The CDR3 contains 13 residues. Germline values: CDR1 LNHDA, CDR2 SQIVND (reference sequence). The ends lost 3 bases at V and 9 bases at J; junction bases unmatched: 4. The CDR3 sequence is CASSIEGAWELFF. CDR3 in DNA: TGTGCCAGTAGTATCGAGGGGGCGTGGGAGCTGTTTTTT.

The gene calls are TRBV30 and TRBJ1-2; TRBD1 matches at 8 bases. Germline CDR1 GTSNPN, CDR2 SVGIG (reference sequence). The length of the CDR3 is 15 residues. With 0 bases clipped from V and 8 bases from J, the junction kept 11 bases outside the gene matches. The CDR3 DNA reads as TGTGCCTGGAGTGTACTCCGAGGCAGGGGGCACGGCTACACCTTC. It codes for CAWSVLRGRGHGYTF.